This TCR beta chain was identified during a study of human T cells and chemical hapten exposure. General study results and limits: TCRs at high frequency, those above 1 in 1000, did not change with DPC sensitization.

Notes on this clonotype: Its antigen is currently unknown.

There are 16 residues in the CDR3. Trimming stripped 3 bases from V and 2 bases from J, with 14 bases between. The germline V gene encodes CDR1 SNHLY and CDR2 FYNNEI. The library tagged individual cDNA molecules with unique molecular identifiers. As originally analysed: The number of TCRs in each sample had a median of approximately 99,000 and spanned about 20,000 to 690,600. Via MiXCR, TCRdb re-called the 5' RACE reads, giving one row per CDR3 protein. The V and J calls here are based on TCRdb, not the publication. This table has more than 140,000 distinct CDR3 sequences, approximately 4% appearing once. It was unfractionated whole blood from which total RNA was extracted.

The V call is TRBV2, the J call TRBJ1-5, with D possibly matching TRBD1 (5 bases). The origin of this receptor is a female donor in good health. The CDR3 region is CASSERRGGGNQPQHF. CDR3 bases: TGTGCCAGCAGTGAGCGGAGGGGCGGGGGCAATCAGCCCCAGCATTTT.